Detailed here is one T cell receptor (beta chain). Per the study methods: Researchers report that nucleated cell counts were estimated from reference gene primer amplification. TCRdb's table, derived via immunoSEQ multiplex PCR, lists solely in-frame clones and lacks some. That table gives V, J and clone size, and the DNA gave D and trimming. The sample consists of fewer than 250,000 clones, approximately 85% of them appearing once. This sample is part of a study of blood T cell repertoires in COVID-19. As for the study in general: COVID-19 samples, acute and convalescent, were from the United States, Italy and Spain. Nucleic acid was either cDNA or gDNA, and it came from T cells, B-cell-depleted T cells, or PBMCs.

This receptor was taken from a man aged 45 to 65 with acute or convalescent COVID-19. The sequencing sample was made of peripheral blood.

This CDR3 is CASRASRGSTDTQYF. The CDR3 DNA reads TGTGCCAGCAGGGCGTCAAGGGGGAGCACAGATACGCAGTATTTT. The chain links TRBV6-5 to TRBJ2-3; D possibly corresponds to TRBD1 (6 bases). Germline V gene data show CDR1 as MNHEY and CDR2 as SVGAGI. V shed 6 bases and J shed 0 bases, with 13 bases lying between them. The CDR3 contains 15 residues.